Shown below are 26 T cell receptor beta chains from a single sample sequenced in a study of T-cell reconstitution after alpha-beta-depleted transplantation in children. Unique molecular identifiers were built into the TCRbeta library. TCRdb redid the calling of the PCR reads with MiXCR, one entry per CDR3 protein. This table has 640,000 or so distinct CDR3 sequences, approximately 17% appearing once. This specimen consisted of PBMCs from the stem cell graft donor, obtained from the stem cell graft. The receptors were sampled from a human donor who donated a stem cell graft to a child with acute myeloid leukemia.

Many counts were recorded for this clonotype. V and J are TRBV6-5 and TRBJ1-1, with 11 positions matching TRBD1. The CDR3 spans 17 residues. The germline V gene encodes CDR1 MNHEY and CDR2 SVGAGI. Trimming at V came to 6 bases and at J to 0 bases, leaving 9 bases not matched to a gene. This CDR3 is CASSPSDRGRVNTEAFF. DNA of the CDR3: TGTGCCAGCAGCCCTTCGGACAGGGGGCGGGTGAACACTGAAGCTTTCTTT.

The chain carries TRBV7-9 and TRBJ2-7; 9 bases map to TRBD1. The germline V gene encodes CDR1 SEHNR and CDR2 FQNEAQ (reference sequence). The CDR3 sequence is 15 residues long. V was clipped by 5 bases and J by 5 bases; unmatched bases: 10. The CDR3 is CASSQAGTGSHEQYF. The CDR3 DNA reads TGTGCCAGCAGCCAAGCCGGGACAGGGTCTCACGAGCAGTACTTC. The variable domain in full, with the rest retrieved from reference TRBV7-9 and TRBJ2-7, is DTGVSQNPRHKITKRGQNVTFRCDPISEHNRLYWYRQTLGQGPEFLTYFQNEAQLEKSRLLSDRFSAERPKGSFSTLEIQRTEQGDSAMYLCASSQAGTGSHEQYFGPGTRLTVT.

This clonotype was observed many times. J is TRBJ2-2 and V is TRBV20-1; D ambiguous. Germline V gene sequence: CDR1 DFQATT, CDR2 SNEGSKA (reference sequence). Trimming pared 6 bases from V and 8 bases from J, leaving 13 bases between. The CDR3 sequence is 12 residues long. The CDR3 coding sequence is TGCAGTGCCATGGCCCTAGGTGGGGAGCTGTTTTTT. This gives the protein CSAMALGGELFF.

This clonotype was counted ten times or more. The V call is TRBV20-1, the J call TRBJ2-7; 9 nucleotides agree with TRBD1. Germline CDR1 is DFQATT and CDR2 is SNEGSKA (reference sequence). Unmatched junction bases numbered 3, after V lost 4 bases and J lost 2 bases. The CDR3 covers 13 residues. CDR3 in DNA: TGCAGTGCTAAGGGACAGGGACCCTACGAGCAGTACGTC. Translated: CSAKGQGPYEQYV.

CDR3 bases: TGTGCCAGCAGCGGGACACTCAATCAGCCCCAGCATTTT. Its protein is CASSGTLNQPQHF. The V call is TRBV7-9, the J call TRBJ1-5, with D perhaps matching TRBD1 (6 bases). V lost 5 bases and J lost 3, with 8 bases in between. CDR3 length: 13 residues. The germline CDR1 and CDR2 sequences are SEHNR and FQNEAQ (reference sequence).

Many counts were recorded for this clonotype. CDR3 in amino acids: CASRLGEVNTEAFF. CDR3 nucleotides: TGTGCCAGCAGGCTAGGGGAAGTGAACACTGAAGCTTTCTTT. The chain uses TRBV6-2 or TRBV6-3 and TRBJ1-1; tentative D call: TRBD1 (5 bases). The CDR3 has 14 amino acids. Germline V gives CDR1 MNHEY, CDR2 SVGEGT. Trimming pared 6 bases from V and 0 bases from J, leaving 11 bases between.

This clonotype has ten or more counts. The rearrangement joins TRBV29-1 to TRBJ2-5; a weak D match, TRBD1 (6 bases). The CDR3 runs to 13 residues. Germline-derived CDR1 and CDR2 are SQVTM and ANQGSEA. V shed 4 bases and J shed 4 bases, with 13 bases lying between them. The DNA of the CDR3 is TGCAGCGTTGGTGGGGGCCGTGGAGAGACCCAGTACTTC. This codes for CSVGGGRGETQYF.

In regard to this clonotype: A much larger clone lies a single base off, so this may be a read error. The gene calls are TRBV20-1 and TRBJ2-7, with TRBD2 as a possible D gene (6 bases). This CDR3 is 11 amino acids long. The germline V gene has CDR1 DFQATT and CDR2 SNEGSKA (reference sequence). The CDR3 sequence: CSAAVDYDQYF. The CDR3 DNA sequence: TGCAGTGCTGCCGTGGACTACGACCAGTACTTC.

The chain combines TRBV7-9 with TRBJ1-5; D remains unclear. Germline V gene data show CDR1 as SEHNR and CDR2 as FQNEAQ (reference sequence). Trimming removed 3 bases at V and 11 bases at J, with 11 bases between. There are 12 residues in the CDR3. This CDR3 is CASSFGPEAQHF. The CDR3 DNA is TGTGCCAGCAGCTTCGGGCCCGAGGCCCAGCATTTT.

This clonotype occurred many times. V usage is TRBV29-1 and J usage is TRBJ2-7; D remains unclear. This CDR3 comprises 11 residues. Deletions cut 5 bases from V and 8 bases from J, with 13 bases between. Per the germline V gene, CDR1 is SQVTM and CDR2 is ANQGSEA. As DNA, the CDR3 is TGCAGCGTTCAAAGAGGTGGGCAGCAGTACGTC. Its translation: CSVQRGGQQYV.

This clonotype has only a few counts. The chain couples TRBV11-2 to TRBJ2-1; D may be TRBD2 (7 bases). Germline values: CDR1 SGHAT, CDR2 FQNNGV. The CDR3 has 19 residues. With 6 bases removed from V and 6 bases from J, the gap between germline ends came to 30 bases. The CDR3 DNA sequence: TGTGCCAGCAGAGAAGGGGGGGCCCGGTTTACGGCCCGTGGCAATGAGCAGTTCTTC. It encodes CASREGGARFTARGNEQFF.

This clonotype was observed many times. The rearrangement joins TRBV13 to TRBJ2-7, with D uncertain. CDR1 is PRHDT, CDR2 FYEKMQ, per germline (reference sequence). The ends were cut back, 0 bases at V and 4 bases at J, with 10 bases in the middle. The CDR3 is made up of 14 amino acids. CDR3 region: CASSLGSSRYEQYF. Written as DNA, the CDR3 is TGTGCCAGCAGCTTAGGTAGCAGTCGGTACGAGCAGTACTTC.

Only a few counts were recorded for this clonotype. V usage is TRBV11-2 and J usage is TRBJ2-3; TRBD2 is a possible D gene (6 bases). Germline lookup yields CDR1 SGHAT and CDR2 FQNNGV. CDR3 length: 16 residues. With 1 base removed from V and 1 base from J, the gap between germline ends came to 12 bases. The CDR3 loop is CASSLGSGVGTDTQYF. The CDR3 nucleotides are TGTGCCAGCAGCTTAGGGTCGGGGGTGGGCACAGATACGCAGTATTTT.

This clonotype was found many times. J is TRBJ2-5 and V is TRBV7-9; tentatively, D is TRBD1 or TRBD2 (5 bases each). The CDR3 contains 14 residues. V dropped 1 base and J dropped 7 bases, with 13 bases sitting between them. CDR1 is SEHNR, CDR2 FQNEAQ, per germline (reference sequence). Written as DNA, the CDR3 is TGTGCCAGCAGCTTAGTCCTGGGGGTGGTGACCCAGTACTTC. Translated, it gives CASSLVLGVVTQYF.

This clonotype turned up a few times. The chain employs TRBV20-1 and TRBJ2-1; 14 bases match TRBD2. The CDR3 runs to 13 residues. Germline-derived CDR1 and CDR2 are DFQATT and SNEGSKA (reference sequence). Losses at the gene ends were 3 bases for V and 9 bases for J; bases not matched to a gene: 1. This CDR3 reads CSARGLAGVEQFF. CDR3 nucleotide sequence: TGCAGTGCTAGGGGACTAGCGGGGGTTGAGCAGTTCTTC.

The chain carries TRBV7-2 and TRBJ2-7; a weak D match, TRBD2 (7 bases). This CDR3 has 14 amino acids. Germline V gives CDR1 SGHTA, CDR2 FQGNSA. V was trimmed by 3 bases and J by 5 bases, leaving 14 bases between them. The CDR3: CASSLHREGNEQYV. The CDR3 DNA follows: TGTGCCAGCAGCTTGCACAGGGAGGGCAACGAGCAGTACGTC.

A few counts support this clonotype. V is TRBV20-1 and J is TRBJ2-5; maybe TRBD1 (6 bases). Germline V gene sequence: CDR1 DFQATT, CDR2 SNEGSKA (reference sequence). The V end lost 6 bases, the J end lost 1 base, and 15 bases lay between the germline ends. The CDR3 has 14 residues. The DNA of the CDR3 is TGCAGTGCCTCCGGGACAACTATCCAAGAGACCCAGTACTTC. This sequence encodes CSASGTTIQETQYF.

This clonotype turned up a few times. This chain links TRBV20-1 with TRBJ1-4, with D unclear. The CDR3 contains 15 residues. The germline V gene has CDR1 DFQATT and CDR2 SNEGSKA (reference sequence). With 3 bases removed from V and 7 bases from J, the gap between germline ends came to 18 bases. The CDR3 region is CSARDPSSIAEKLFF. The CDR3 region has the DNA TGCAGTGCTAGGGACCCTAGCTCAATAGCTGAAAAACTGTTTTTT.

The chain joins TRBV9 to TRBJ2-7, with 7 bases aligning to TRBD1. J gave up 5 bases and V 1 base, and 9 bases lay outside the gene matches. The CDR3 spans 15 residues. Germline V CDR1 and CDR2: SGDLS, YYNGEE. DNA of the CDR3: TGTGCCAGCAGCGTAATAGACAGGGAATGGGACGAGCAGTACTTC. Encoded protein: CASSVIDREWDEQYF.

This rearrangement joins TRBV25-1 to TRBJ2-7; weak D call: TRBD1 (5 bases). CDR1 is MGHDK and CDR2 is SYGVNS in the germline V gene. Trimming removed 4 bases from V and 6 bases from J, with 25 bases in between. The CDR3 totals 17 residues. The CDR3: CASSAQVYGVTTGEQYF. The CDR3 DNA reads as TGTGCCAGCAGTGCACAGGTCTATGGGGTTACGACTGGCGAGCAGTACTTC.

This clonotype was observed many times. V gene TRBV7-8 combines with J gene TRBJ1-2, with a tentative D call TRBD1 (5 bases). Trimming removed 1 base from V and 4 bases from J, with 10 bases in between. The germline V gene has CDR1 SGHVS and CDR2 FQNEAQ. The CDR3 is 14 residues long. DNA of the CDR3: TGTGCCAGCAGCTTAGTATTGGGGCCCTATGGCTACACCTTC. It translates to CASSLVLGPYGYTF. Full variable domain (rest looked up from reference TRBV7-8 and TRBJ1-2): GAGVSQSPRYKVAKRGQDVALRCDPISGHVSLFWYQQALGQGPEFLTYFQNEAQLDKSGLPSDRFFAERPEGSVSTLKIQRTQQEDSAVYLCASSLVLGPYGYTFGSGTRLTVV.

This clonotype was detected only a few times. The chain recombines TRBV20-1 with TRBJ2-1, with D unresolved. CDR1 and CDR2 (germline): DFQATT, SNEGSKA (reference sequence). The CDR3 is made up of 14 amino acids. V was clipped by 2 bases and J by 5 bases, with 13 bases between them. This CDR3 reads CSARQPSRHNEQFF. The CDR3 DNA follows: TGCAGTGCTAGACAACCGTCGAGACACAATGAGCAGTTCTTC.

This clonotype showed up many times. This chain uses TRBV20-1 with TRBJ2-5; TRBD2 agrees at 7 bases. The V and J ends lost 1 base and 1 base, in that order; junction bases with no gene match: 12. Germline CDR1 DFQATT, CDR2 SNEGSKA (reference sequence). There are 17 residues in the CDR3. In nucleotides, the CDR3 is TGCAGTGCTAGAGCCACCCTAAGGGCGGGGGTCCAAGAGACCCAGTACTTC. Translated: CSARATLRAGVQETQYF.

There are many counts of this clonotype. This sequence joins TRBV6-5 and TRBJ1-1; D remains ambiguous. Between the trimmed V and J ends, which lost 8 bases and 1 base, there was a span of 11 bases. This CDR3 spans 13 amino acids. Germline CDR1 MNHEY, CDR2 SVGAGI. In DNA form, the CDR3 reads TGTGCCAGCCATCGGGAGGCGAACACTGAAGCTTTCTTT. This sequence encodes CASHREANTEAFF.

A few counts support this clonotype. The chain has TRBV7-9 and TRBJ1-2; a possible D gene is TRBD1 (5 bases). Germline loops: CDR1 SEHNR, CDR2 FQNEAQ (reference sequence). The germline V and J ends were trimmed by 5 bases and 4 bases, with 20 bases remaining between them. The CDR3 extends over 16 amino acids. CDR3 residues: CASSVLGQVIPYGYTF. In DNA, the CDR3 is TGTGCCAGCAGCGTCCTCGGACAAGTCATCCCCTATGGCTACACCTTC.

V and J are TRBV2 and TRBJ1-1, with D perhaps matching TRBD1 (5 bases). Germline loops: CDR1 SNHLY, CDR2 FYNNEI. The CDR3 extends over 14 amino acids. V lost 7 bases to trimming and J lost 5 bases, with 17 bases between them. CDR3: CASTRDGRRTEAFF. The DNA of the CDR3 is TGTGCCAGCACTAGGGACGGCCGGAGGACTGAAGCTTTCTTT.